The 6 T cell receptor beta chains listed next were all sequenced from one sample in a study of spatial heterogeneity in lung cancer. TCRdb re-called the 5' RACE reads with MiXCR, one entry per CDR3 protein. The repertoire holds approximately 11,000 distinct CDR3 sequences, with 3% to 4.5% as singletons. The time point was: sample taken at primary tumor resection. Unsorted whole RNA from tumor, nontumor lung or frozen PBMC underwent sequencing. Sequenced material: normal lung tissue next to the tumor, taken at surgery. The source of these receptors is a male donor with early-stage non-small cell lung cancer.

A remark on this clonotype: Because this beta chain is a stray read in a library intended to capture alpha chains, its abundance should not be given much weight. The chain uses TRBV20-1 and TRBJ2-3, with 7 bases aligning to TRBD2. Germline lookup yields CDR1 DFQATT and CDR2 SNEGSKA (reference sequence). The CDR3 covers 16 residues. After removal of 8 bases from V and 4 bases from J, the junction contained 18 bases not matched to a gene. As DNA, the CDR3 is TGCAGTACAATTCGGGACTACCTTCGGGGAGCAGATACGCAGTATTTT. Translation: CSTIRDYLRGADTQYF.

In this sample, this clonotype turned up many times. This beta chain came through as a stray read in a library set up for alpha chains, and its size says little. V is TRBV19 and J is TRBJ1-5; 10 nucleotides line up with TRBD1. Germline V gene sequence: CDR1 LNHDA, CDR2 SQIVND (reference sequence). With V trimmed by 5 bases and J by 5 bases, 6 bases remained unmatched. The CDR3 loop spans 15 amino acids. This chain's CDR3 is CASSARQGADQPQHF. CDR3 sequence (DNA): TGTGCCAGTAGTGCCCGACAGGGGGCCGATCAGCCCCAGCATTTT.

Relative to its sample, this clonotype is medium-sized. This beta chain came through as a stray read in a library set up for alpha chains, and its size says little. The rearrangement joins TRBV7-9 to TRBJ1-4; D might be TRBD1 (6 bases). This CDR3 region has 12 residues. With 5 bases removed from V and 8 bases from J, the gap between germline ends came to 9 bases. Germline values: CDR1 SEHNR, CDR2 FQNEAQ (reference sequence). CDR3 amino acids: CASSGQTEKLFF. CDR3 sequence (DNA): TGTGCCAGCAGCGGACAGACGGAAAAACTGTTTTTT.

This clonotype is medium-sized by share. A library made for alpha chains picked up this beta chain off target, so its size means little. This sequence joins TRBV29-1 and TRBJ1-1; TRBD1 might be the D (5 bases). In germline, CDR1 is SQVTM, CDR2 ANQGSEA. The CDR3 consists of 14 residues. V lost 5 bases, J lost 0 bases, and 13 bases lay in between. CDR3 sequence (DNA): TGCAGCGTTCTCTTCGGGGGGATGAACACTGAAGCTTTCTTT. This translates into CSVLFGGMNTEAFF.

At least ten counts were recorded for this clonotype. As an off-target read in a library built for alpha chains, this beta chain has a frequency of little significance. The chain couples TRBV3-1 to TRBJ1-4, with TRBD1 matching over 10 bases. CDR3 length: 15 residues. J lost 7 bases, V lost 3 bases, and 5 bases had no gene match. CDR1 is LGHDT and CDR2 is YNNKEL in the germline V gene (reference sequence). The CDR3 coding sequence is TGTGCCAGCAGCCAGGTTGGGACAGGGGTTGAAAAACTGTTTTTT. It translates to CASSQVGTGVEKLFF.

This clonotype was seen many times. This beta chain is an unintended read in a library built for alpha chains; its size means little. The genes are TRBV27 and TRBJ1-2, with 7 positions matching TRBD1. Germline values: CDR1 MNHEY, CDR2 SMNVEV (reference sequence). The CDR3 has 14 residues. Trimming removed 0 bases from V and 2 bases from J; junction bases left unmatched: 0. The CDR3 sequence: CASSLSGQNYGYTF. The DNA of the CDR3 is TGTGCCAGCAGTTTATCGGGACAGAACTATGGCTACACCTTC.